This T cell receptor (beta chain) stems from a study of T cells in tuberculosis (dated by TCRdb to about 2018). Regarding the complete study: In the study, CD1B tetramers and high-throughput TCR immunosequencing were combined to characterize T cells specific for the mycobacterial lipid antigen glucose monomycolate (GMM).

Based on the germline V gene (reference sequence), the CDR1 and CDR2 sequences are LNHDA and SQIVND. The CDR3 sequence holds 17 residues, the cysteine and phenylalanine included. The kept DNA is CDR3 alone, 51 bases in frame from the first base. V ends up 0 bases short and J 7 bases short, with an unmatched junction base count of 10. Because TCR-alpha and TCR-beta chains were sequenced unpaired, no chain pairing information was available. The immunoSEQ multiplex PCR assay was used to generate TCR libraries, with TCR-beta and/or TCR-alpha/delta assays applied to each sample. The amplified TCR libraries were sequenced on the Illumina high-throughput platform. The study's own analysis went as follows. Clustering and dimensionality reduction were performed using pairwise TCRdist distances among GMM-specific receptors from ex vivo sorted or in vitro expanded T cells. Sequence motifs, defined by gene usage and CDR3 content, were tested for enrichment in tetramer-positive compared with tetramer-negative populations. TCRdb holds this immuneACCESS table with in-frame rearrangements only. Some clones are missing; in checked studies, unresolved V genes explain under half, and the rest has no known cause. The D gene and trimming were derived from the DNA, and the V and J assignments and clone size from that table. Within this sample are 60,000 or so clones, with 81% of them counted one time only. The ten biggest clones cover more than 10% of the sample.

After being thawed and rested overnight, PBMC were stained with GMM-loaded CD1B tetramer, a Live/Dead dye and anti-CD3, and were then sorted on a FACS Aria II. CD1B tetramers were loaded with C32 glucose monomycolate purified from Rhodococcus equi. Before cryopreservation, the PBMC used for tetramer sorting had been depleted of CD14-expressing monocytes as part of a separate study. From each donor, around 100,000 tetramer-negative cells were sorted and analyzed together with the tetramer-positive cells. GMM-loaded CD1B tetramers were used to sort antigen-specific T cells from several healthy South African adults. Overall study outcomes, separate from this receptor: T cells that bind the CD1B-GMM tetramer with low affinity may have been missed by the stringent sort gate.

Note on this clone: Nothing much larger sits one base from this clone, and base qualities are not available.

The rearrangement combines TRBV19 with TRBJ1-2; TRBD1 agrees with 11 junctional bases. The sequenced sample consisted of CD1b-GMM tetramer-negative cells sorted from PBMCs. Sample cell subset or site, as interpreted from the label and publication: T cells not binding CD1B-GMM tetramer, sorted from same donor. This TCR was recovered from an adult woman with latent tuberculosis. The CDR3 region has the sequence CASSIDARGQGGSGYTF. The nucleotide sequence reads as follows: TGTGCCAGTAGTATAGATGCGAGGGGACAGGGGGGCTCTGGCTACACCTTC.